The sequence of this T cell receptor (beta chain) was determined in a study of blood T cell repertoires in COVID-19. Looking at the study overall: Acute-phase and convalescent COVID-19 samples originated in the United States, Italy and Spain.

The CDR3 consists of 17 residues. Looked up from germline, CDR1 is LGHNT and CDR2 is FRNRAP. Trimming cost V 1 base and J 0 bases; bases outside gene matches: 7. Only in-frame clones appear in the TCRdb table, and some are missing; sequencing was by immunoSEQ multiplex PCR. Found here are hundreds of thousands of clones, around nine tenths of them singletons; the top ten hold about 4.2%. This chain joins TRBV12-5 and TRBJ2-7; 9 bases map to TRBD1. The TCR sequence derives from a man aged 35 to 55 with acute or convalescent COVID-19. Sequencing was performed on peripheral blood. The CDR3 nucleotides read TGTGCTAGTGGTTTGGAAACAGGGGGCCAAACCTCCTACGAGCAGTACTTC. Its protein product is CASGLETGGQTSYEQYF.